This record looks at one TCR beta chain sequence and its context. This CDR3 spans 14 amino acids. Germline CDR1 and CDR2: MNHEY and SMNVEV (reference sequence). Trimming took off 4 bases at V and 10 bases at J, with 14 bases between the two ends. The data stem from a study of blood T cell repertoires in COVID-19. Across the study: PBMCs, B-cell-depleted T cells, or T cells were the source of the cDNA or gDNA that made up the material.

Per the authors' pipeline: Estimation of nucleated cell counts relied on the amplification of reference gene primers. Assay used: immunoSEQ multiplex PCR; TCRdb lists only in-frame clones, some missing. Clone size and the V and J calls come from that table; the DNA yielded D and trimming. This table holds approximately 68,000 clones, more than 65% found once. The chain uses TRBV27 and TRBJ1-6, with D possibly matching TRBD1 (6 bases). The TCR was taken from a woman between 50 and 59 years old with acute or convalescent COVID-19. The sample was peripheral blood. As DNA, the CDR3 is TGTGCCAGCAGTTGGGGCAGAGGGGGATCACCCCTCCACTTT. Translation: CASSWGRGGSPLHF.